A single sample gave rise to the 16 T cell receptor beta chains below, sequenced in a study of blood T cells in healthy people across ages. Primers used in a second PCR of about 6 to 12 cycles were a sample-barcoded 5' primer and a J-beta primer mix. One entry per CDR3 protein results from TCRdb running MiXCR on the 5' RACE reads. The sample holds fewer than 2 million distinct CDR3 sequences; 35% to 50% are singletons and the top ten take under 30%. Specimen: blood. These receptors all come from a human donor in good health.

This clonotype was seen only a few times. V usage is TRBV29-1 and J usage is TRBJ2-4; D might be TRBD2 (6 bases). The tail of the sequence fits TRBJ2-5 better, so the J call may be wrong. The germline CDR1 and CDR2 sequences are SQVTM and ANQGSEA. The CDR3 is 17 amino acids. The CDR3 coding sequence is TGCAGCGTGCCACACCTTCGTGGTCGGACTACCAAAGTGACCCAGTACTTC. Protein: CSVPHLRGRTTKVTQYF.

The gene calls are TRBV5-6 and TRBJ2-7; D remains unclear. Germline CDR1 SGHDT, CDR2 YYEEEE. The CDR3 contains 13 residues. V lost 2 bases, J lost 5 bases, and 11 bases lay in between. The CDR3 spells CASSFAMPHEQYF. The CDR3 nucleotides are TGTGCCAGCAGCTTTGCCATGCCCCACGAGCAGTACTTC.

This clonotype showed up just a few times. This sequence joins TRBV20-1 and TRBJ2-3; D perhaps matches TRBD1 (5 bases). CDR1 DFQATT and CDR2 SNEGSKA come from the germline V gene (reference sequence). This CDR3 contains 14 residues. V was clipped by 2 bases and J by 5 bases, with 14 bases between them. This chain's CDR3 is CSARSQVDLDTQYF. CDR3 nucleotides: TGCAGTGCTAGATCACAGGTAGATTTAGATACGCAGTATTTT.

The CDR3 protein is CASSQSVQISYNEQFF. CDR3 DNA: TGCGCCAGCAGCCAATCCGTTCAGATCTCCTACAATGAGCAGTTCTTC. The rearrangement links TRBV4-3 to TRBJ2-1; D remains ambiguous. The CDR3 length is 16 residues. CDR1 is LGHNA, CDR2 YSLEER, per germline. Deletions cut 2 bases from V and 0 bases from J, with 11 bases between.

The J gene is TRBJ2-2, the V gene TRBV5-1; D gene unclear. The CDR3 totals 15 residues. CDR1 and CDR2 from the germline V gene are SGHRS and YFSETQ. Trimming stripped 3 bases from V and 0 bases from J, with 9 bases between. The CDR3 is CASSSRNANTGELFF. The CDR3 DNA reads as TGCGCCAGCAGCTCCCGGAACGCGAACACCGGGGAGCTGTTTTTT.

The gene calls are TRBV12-3 or TRBV12-4 and TRBJ1-1; 8 positions match TRBD1. The J segment lost 0 bases and the V segment lost 6 bases, leaving 18 bases of the junction unmatched. This CDR3 region has 19 residues. In DNA form, the CDR3 reads TGTGCCAGCAGAACGATTTTTAGTTCAGGGGGCTCAATGAACACTGAAGCTTTCTTT. The encoded protein is CASRTIFSSGGSMNTEAFF.

In the case of this clonotype: A much larger clonotype is one base distant, so this may be a read error. In nucleotides, the CDR3 is TGTGCCAGCAGATTAGTTGACATTCAGTACTTC. Encoded protein: CASRLVDIQYF. V and J are TRBV7-2 and TRBJ2-4; D ambiguous. Germline V CDR1 and CDR2: SGHTA, FQGNSA. The CDR3 is 11 amino acids.

This clonotype was counted a few times. The V gene is TRBV12-3 or TRBV12-4, the J gene TRBJ1-2; no clear D. V lost 6 bases to trimming and J lost 8 bases, with 22 bases between them. The CDR3 totals 15 residues. The CDR3 region is CASSPNYQGGGGYTF. CDR3 in DNA: TGTGCCAGCAGCCCTAACTACCAAGGAGGTGGGGGCTACACCTTC.

This chain uses TRBV10-3 with TRBJ1-4; D gene ambiguous. Trimming took 5 bases from V and 6 from J, leaving 10 bases between them. Germline V lookup: CDR1 ENHRY, CDR2 SYGVKD. There are 13 residues in the CDR3. CDR3 bases: TGTGCCATCAGTCCGGACCCTTATGAAAAACTGTTTTTT. As protein: CAISPDPYEKLFF.

The V and J genes are TRBV6-2 or TRBV6-3 and TRBJ2-7; 10 nucleotides line up with TRBD1. J gave up 1 base and V 6 bases, and 9 bases lay outside the gene matches. This CDR3 is 16 amino acids long. The V gene's germline CDR1 is MNHEY and CDR2 SVGEGT. CDR3 nucleotide sequence: TGTGCCAGCAGCCTCGGGACAGGGGTATGGTCCTACGAGCAGTACTTC. This gives the protein CASSLGTGVWSYEQYF.

This clonotype was detected only a few times. This sequence may be a read error, since a much larger clone differs from it by one base. The CDR3 bases are TGTGCCAGCAGTTTTGACAGTAATTCACCCCTCCACTTT. This sequence encodes CASSFDSNSPLHF. The V gene is TRBV28, the J gene TRBJ1-6, with a weak D call TRBD1 (5 bases). Germline V gives CDR1 MDHEN, CDR2 SYDVKM. V shed 3 bases and J shed 6 bases, with 6 bases lying between them. This CDR3 region has 13 residues.

This clonotype was counted between two and nine times. The junction and the germline gene differ at one end; a read error may be behind it. The chain carries TRBV12-3 or TRBV12-4 and TRBJ1-2; 8 bases fit TRBD1. There are 13 residues in the CDR3. CDR3: CVSSPGGYYGYTF. For the CDR3, the DNA is TGTGTCAGCAGTCCAGGGGGCTACTATGGCTACACCTTC.

This chain connects TRBV28 to TRBJ2-1, with 8 bases that match TRBD2. Per the germline V gene, CDR1 is MDHEN and CDR2 is SYDVKM. Trimming took 2 bases from V and 0 from J; bases not matched to a gene: 9. The CDR3 loop spans 18 amino acids. CDR3 in DNA: TGTGCCAGCAGTTTAGAGGGAGCGGGGGCCTACTCCTACAATGAGCAGTTCTTC. Its translation is CASSLEGAGAYSYNEQFF.

Only one count was recorded for this clonotype. The genes are TRBV18 and TRBJ2-1; D might be TRBD1 (6 bases). Per germline, CDR1 KGHSH and CDR2 LQKENI. V lost 3 bases and J 7 bases, leaving 13 bases between the germline ends. The CDR3 loop spans 14 amino acids. The CDR3 DNA sequence: TGTGCCAGCTCACCTACAGGGTTGGGGAATGAGCAGTTCTTC. This codes for CASSPTGLGNEQFF.

V and J are TRBV6-2 or TRBV6-3 and TRBJ2-2; D unresolved. CDR1 is MNHEY, CDR2 SVGEGT, per germline. The CDR3 runs 12 residues. The V and J ends lost 6 bases and 5 bases respectively, with 7 bases between them. CDR3 protein: CASRSSTGELFF. The CDR3 DNA sequence: TGTGCCAGCAGATCCTCGACCGGGGAGCTGTTTTTT.

In its sample, this clonotype was seen once. CDR3 residues: CASSCTRTRNNEQFF. The DNA for the CDR3 is TGTGCCAGCAGTTGTACGCGGACCCGCAACAATGAGCAGTTCTTC. The chain recombines TRBV6-2 or TRBV6-3 with TRBJ2-1, with no clear D. The CDR3 extends over 15 amino acids. Trimming cost V 4 bases and J 5 bases, with 15 bases left between them. CDR1 is MNHEY, CDR2 SVGEGT, per germline.